This T cell receptor (beta chain) stems from a study of T cell changes during pregnancy in multiple sclerosis. Data came from immunoSEQ multiplex PCR; TCRdb stores just in-frame clones and leaves some out. The table shows approximately 40,000 clones, with about 96% occurring only once. The CDR3 length is 16 residues. V shed 6 bases, J shed 0 bases, and the junction held 3 bases outside the gene matches. CDR1 SNHLY and CDR2 FYNNEI come from the germline V gene. The rearrangement joins TRBV2 to TRBJ2-1; 12 bases are shared with TRBD2. Sample: peripheral blood, taken in the second trimester of pregnancy. This receptor was identified in a female donor with multiple sclerosis, enrolled in a pregnancy study. For the CDR3, the DNA is TGTGCCAGCAGAGAACTAGCGGGGGGCTCCTACAATGAGCAGTTCTTC. Its translation is CASRELAGGSYNEQFF. Looking up the rest from reference TRBV2 and TRBJ2-1 gives the full variable domain: EPEVTQTPSHQVTQMGQEVILRCVPISNHLYFYWYRQILGQKVEFLVSFYNNEISEKSEIFDDQFSVERPDGSNFTLKIRSTKLEDSAMYFCASRELAGGSYNEQFFGPGTRLTVL.